This T cell receptor (beta chain) was sequenced during a study of blood T cell repertoires in COVID-19. Looking at the study overall: Researchers got acute and convalescent COVID-19 samples from the United States, Italy and Spain. The analysed material was cDNA or gDNA that came from T cells, B-cell-depleted T cells, or PBMCs.

The germline V and J ends were trimmed by 3 bases and 4 bases, with 18 bases remaining between them. Germline V gene sequence: CDR1 LNHDA, CDR2 SQIVND (reference sequence). The CDR3 sequence is 16 residues long. Patients of the Seattle cohort, enrolled during active infection, were followed longitudinally. Assay: immunoSEQ multiplex PCR; the TCRdb copy retains only in-frame clones and omits some. Seen here are about 180,000 clones, approximately 90% observed once, and the top ten hold around an eighth. Sequencing input: peripheral blood. The chain uses TRBV19 and TRBJ1-2; D is unresolved. The sequence came from a woman aged 65 to 85 with COVID-19, enrolled during active disease. The CDR3 region has the DNA TGTGCCAGTAGTATTAAAGACCTCGACGGACTCTATGGCTACACCTTC. Translation gives CASSIKDLDGLYGYTF.